The clone carrying this TCR beta chain was counted a few times. The antigen is undetermined. The record originates from a study of post-analysis software for immune sequencing data. Study as a whole: Some patients lacked subtype; others had relapsing-remitting, secondary progressive or progressive-relapsing disease.

Trimming took 6 bases from V and 0 from J, leaving 12 bases between them. The CDR3 has 15 amino acids. Germline loops: CDR1 MNHEY, CDR2 SMNVEV (reference sequence). Broader study findings: Patients carried five TRBV segments more frequently than controls did, and TRBV5-6, TRBV5-1 and TRBV20-1 were among them.

Included in the TCR beta cDNA libraries were unique molecular identifiers. Between about 1 and 11 million T cells gave rise to roughly 0.5 million cDNA molecules. TCRdb used MiXCR to reprocess the PCR reads, holding one entry per CDR3 protein. The table lists 380,000 or so distinct CDR3 sequences, 30% to 45% of them singletons. Sequencing was done on a sample of blood. This TCR was recovered from a girl aged 5 to 17 with multiple sclerosis. The rearrangement uses TRBV27 and TRBJ2-1; D ambiguous. CDR3 in DNA: TGTGCCAGCAGGGAGATCCAGAGCTCCTACAATGAGCAGTTCTTC. Encoded protein: CASREIQSSYNEQFF.